This T cell receptor (beta chain) was found in a study of neurological immune-mediated disorders. This clonotype was observed at least ten times. Its antigen remains unknown. The CDR3 length is 15 residues. Trimming removed 0 bases from V and 5 bases from J; junction bases left unmatched: 5. Germline CDR1 is DFQATT and CDR2 is SNEGSKA (reference sequence). Overall study results and limits: The level of TCR clonal expansion was highest in patients with HTLV-1-associated myelopathy and lowest in multiple sclerosis, where it fell below the level seen in healthy controls.

cDNA synthesis was performed by 5'RACE with 10-nucleotide random UMIs. Each CDR3 protein is one row after TCRdb ran MiXCR on the 5' RACE reads. The table records 65,000 to 80,000 distinct CDR3 sequences, 15% to 20% of them present only once. The chain carries TRBV20-1 and TRBJ1-2; 11 bases align to TRBD1. This TCR came from a woman in her thirties or forties in good health. The sequenced sample was PBMCs. The DNA of the CDR3 is TGCAGTGCTAGAGATACGGACAGGGGGCCTTATGGCTACACCTTC. It specifies CSARDTDRGPYGYTF.